The present T cell receptor (beta chain) was sequenced within a study of Ad26.COV2.S vaccination and SARS-CoV-2 variants. The CDR3 is 16 residues long. The V end lost 1 base, the J end lost 8 bases, and 17 bases lay between the germline ends. CDR1 LNHDA and CDR2 SQIVND come from the germline V gene (reference sequence). Treatment denoted: about 20 received Ad26.COV2.S at low or high dose, single or two shots; about 5 received placebo; per-sample allocation not given. It was on day 63 after the first vaccine or placebo injection that samples were taken. Donor was an adult aged 18-55 years in Boston. Method: immunoSEQ multiplex PCR; TCRdb's copy keeps in-frame clones and lacks some. Altogether 430,000 or so clones are present, 89% being singletons, with the ten largest covering over 2%.

The material sequenced was peripheral blood, taken in a trial of Ad26.COV2.S vaccine versus placebo. This chain joins TRBV19 and TRBJ1-4; D not certain. The TCR was taken from a person between 18 and 65 years old who received the Ad26.COV2.S COVID-19 vaccine or a placebo. In DNA form, the CDR3 reads TGTGCCAGTAGTATAGGATGGTCCTTACGGCGGGAAAAACTGTTTTTT. Its translation: CASSIGWSLRREKLFF.